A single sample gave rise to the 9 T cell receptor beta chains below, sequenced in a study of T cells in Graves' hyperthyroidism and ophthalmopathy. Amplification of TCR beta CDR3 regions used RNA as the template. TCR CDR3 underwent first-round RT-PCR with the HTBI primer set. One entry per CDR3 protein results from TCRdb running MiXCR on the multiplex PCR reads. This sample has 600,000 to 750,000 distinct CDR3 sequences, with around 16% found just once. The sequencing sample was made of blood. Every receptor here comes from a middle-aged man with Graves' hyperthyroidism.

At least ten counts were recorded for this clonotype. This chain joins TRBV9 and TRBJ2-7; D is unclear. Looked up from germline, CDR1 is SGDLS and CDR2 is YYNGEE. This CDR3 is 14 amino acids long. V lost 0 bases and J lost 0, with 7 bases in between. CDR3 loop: CASSVGRDSYEQYF. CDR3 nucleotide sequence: TGTGCCAGCAGCGTAGGCCGAGACTCCTACGAGCAGTACTTC.

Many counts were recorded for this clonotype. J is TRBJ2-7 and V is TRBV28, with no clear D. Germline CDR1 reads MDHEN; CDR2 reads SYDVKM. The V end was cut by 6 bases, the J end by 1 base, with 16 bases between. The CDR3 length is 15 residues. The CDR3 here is CASRGVVAISYEQYF. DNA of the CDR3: TGTGCCAGCAGAGGAGTAGTGGCCATATCCTACGAGCAGTACTTC.

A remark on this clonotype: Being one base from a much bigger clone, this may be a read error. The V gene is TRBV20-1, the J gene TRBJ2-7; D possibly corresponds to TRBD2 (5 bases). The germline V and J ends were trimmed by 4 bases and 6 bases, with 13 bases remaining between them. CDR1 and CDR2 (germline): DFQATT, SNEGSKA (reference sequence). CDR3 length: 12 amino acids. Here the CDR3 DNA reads TGCAGTGCTATACTAGACGGACTCGAGCAGTACTTC. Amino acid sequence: CSAILDGLEQYF.

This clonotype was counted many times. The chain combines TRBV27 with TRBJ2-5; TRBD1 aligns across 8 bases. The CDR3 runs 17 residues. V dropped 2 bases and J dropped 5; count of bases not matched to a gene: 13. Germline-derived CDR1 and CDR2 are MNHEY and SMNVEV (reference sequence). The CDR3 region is CASSLNRNRGRTETQYF. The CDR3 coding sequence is TGTGCCAGCAGTTTAAATAGGAACAGGGGGAGGACGGAGACCCAGTACTTC.

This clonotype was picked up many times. The CDR3 protein is CASSINPAGTEAFF. The CDR3 coding sequence is TGTGCCAGCAGCATAAACCCGGCGGGCACTGAAGCTTTCTTT. The chain couples TRBV27 to TRBJ1-1; D gene uncertain. Germline V CDR1 and CDR2: MNHEY, SMNVEV (reference sequence). Trimming shortened V by 6 bases and J by 4 bases, and 15 bases separated the two germline ends. CDR3 length: 14 residues.

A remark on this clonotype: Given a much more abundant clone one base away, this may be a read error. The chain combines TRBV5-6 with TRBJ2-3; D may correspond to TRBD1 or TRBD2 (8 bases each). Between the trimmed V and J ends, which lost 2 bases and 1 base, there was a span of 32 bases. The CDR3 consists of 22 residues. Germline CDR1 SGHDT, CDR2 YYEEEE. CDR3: CASSLTRGRRISGIIGTDTQYF. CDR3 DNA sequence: TGTGCCAGCAGCTTAACCAGGGGGCGTAGGATTAGCGGGATCATCGGCACAGATACGCAGTATTTT.

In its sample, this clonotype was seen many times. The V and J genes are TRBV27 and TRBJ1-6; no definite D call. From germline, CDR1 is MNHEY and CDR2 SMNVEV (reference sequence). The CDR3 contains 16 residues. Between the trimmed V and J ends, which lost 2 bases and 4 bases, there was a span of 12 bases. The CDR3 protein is CASSLSGRIYNSPLHF. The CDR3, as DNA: TGTGCCAGCAGTTTAAGTGGCCGGATTTATAATTCACCCCTCCACTTT.

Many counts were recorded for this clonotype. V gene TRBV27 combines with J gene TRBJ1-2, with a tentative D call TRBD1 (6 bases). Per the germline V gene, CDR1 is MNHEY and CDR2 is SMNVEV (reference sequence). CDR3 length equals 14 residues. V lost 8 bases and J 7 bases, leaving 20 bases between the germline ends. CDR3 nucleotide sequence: TGTGCCAGCCGCCTTGAACAGGGTTTCGGTGGCTACACCTTC. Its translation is CASRLEQGFGGYTF.

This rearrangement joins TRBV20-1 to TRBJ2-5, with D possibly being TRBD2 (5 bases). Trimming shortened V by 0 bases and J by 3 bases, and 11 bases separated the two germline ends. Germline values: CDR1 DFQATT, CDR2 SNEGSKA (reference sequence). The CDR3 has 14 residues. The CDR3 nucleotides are TGCAGTGCTAGAGATCCCAGCGGCAAAGAGACCCAGTACTTC. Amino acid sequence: CSARDPSGKETQYF.